The 14 T cell receptor beta chains listed next were all sequenced from one sample in a study of blood T cell repertoires in COVID-19. The protocol was immunoSEQ multiplex PCR, while the TCRdb copy is restricted to in-frame clones and leaves out a portion. The sample consists of under 100,000 clones, roughly four fifths of them appearing once. Sequenced input: peripheral blood. Every receptor here comes from a woman between 70 and 85 years old with acute or convalescent COVID-19.

This chain uses TRBV27 with TRBJ2-3; TRBD2 might be the D (7 bases). V gave up 4 bases and J gave up 7 bases, with 18 bases separating them. The CDR3 extends over 15 amino acids. Germline CDR1 is MNHEY and CDR2 is SMNVEV (reference sequence). This chain's CDR3 is CASSSRGPFGYTQYF. The CDR3 DNA is TGTGCCAGCAGTTCGCGGGGGCCGTTCGGGTATACGCAGTATTTT.

V gene TRBV28 combines with J gene TRBJ2-2; TRBD2 aligns across 12 bases. The CDR3 has 14 amino acids. V trimming: 9 bases; J trimming: 7 bases; junction bases outside the gene matches: 6. From germline, CDR1 is MDHEN and CDR2 SYDVKM. The CDR3 sequence is CASSSGGAVGELFF. DNA of the CDR3: TGTGCCAGTTCTAGCGGGGGGGCCGTCGGGGAGCTGTTTTTT.

The J gene is TRBJ1-6, the V gene TRBV11-3; D uncertain. The germline V gene encodes CDR1 SGHNT and CDR2 YENEEA. This CDR3 is built from 14 residues. V lost 6 bases and J 9 bases, leaving 15 bases between the germline ends. The CDR3 DNA is TGTGCCAGCAGGGGAGGAGTGCCGTCTTCACCCCTCCACTTT. It yields the protein CASRGGVPSSPLHF. Full variable domain (missing parts from reference TRBV11-3 and TRBJ1-6): EAGVVQSPRYKIIEKKQPVAFWCNPISGHNTLYWYLQNLGQGPELLIRYENEEAVDDSQLPKDRFSAERLKGVDSTLKIQPAELGDSAVYLCASRGGVPSSPLHFGNGTRLTVT.

This sequence joins TRBV11-3 and TRBJ2-7; D possibly corresponds to TRBD2 (6 bases). The CDR3 is 13 residues long. CDR1 SGHNT and CDR2 YENEEA come from the germline V gene. The germline V and J ends were trimmed by 8 bases and 1 base, with 12 bases remaining between them. The CDR3 DNA reads as TGTGCCAGCGGAGGGCAGGGTTCCTACGAGCAGTACTTC. It is translated as CASGGQGSYEQYF.

This clone turned up a few times. The chain couples TRBV30 to TRBJ2-7; no reliable D call. Trimming left V 3 bases short and J 2 bases short, with 17 bases between. In germline, CDR1 is GTSNPN, CDR2 SVGIG (reference sequence). The CDR3 extends over 15 amino acids. Here the CDR3 DNA reads TGTGCCTGGAGGGTGGGCCCTGGCTCGGCCTACGAGCAGTACTTC. It is translated as CAWRVGPGSAYEQYF.

This clone was seen only once. The V call is TRBV6-5, the J call TRBJ1-1, with D perhaps matching TRBD1 (6 bases). The V end was cut by 5 bases, the J end by 4 bases, with 14 bases between. The CDR3 has 14 amino acids. The germline V gene encodes CDR1 MNHEY and CDR2 SVGAGI. As DNA, the CDR3 is TGTGCCAGCAGTCCGGGACATTTTTCCACTGAAGCTTTCTTT. Translated: CASSPGHFSTEAFF.

The chain joins TRBV5-1 to TRBJ1-3, with D possibly matching TRBD1 (6 bases). CDR3 length: 15 amino acids. V was pared by 4 bases and J by 4 bases, with 15 bases between. Looked up from germline, CDR1 is SGHRS and CDR2 is YFSETQ. CDR3 sequence reads: CASSPTGLEGNTIYF. As DNA, the CDR3 is TGCGCCAGCAGCCCGACAGGCCTTGAAGGAAACACCATATATTTT.

The chain links TRBV19 to TRBJ1-1; 7 positions match TRBD1. V shed 6 bases, J shed 3 bases, and the junction held 7 bases outside the gene matches. Germline V gene lookup returns CDR1 LNHDA and CDR2 SQIVND (reference sequence). The CDR3 runs to 14 residues. The CDR3 loop reads CASRTGFRDTEAFF. The CDR3 region has the DNA TGTGCCAGTAGGACAGGGTTTCGGGACACTGAAGCTTTCTTT. The whole variable domain, remainder taken from reference TRBV19 and TRBJ1-1, is DGGITQSPKYLFRKEGQNVTLSCEQNLNHDAMYWYRQDPGQGLRLIYYSQIVNDFQKGDIAEGYSVSREKKESFPLTVTSAQKNPTAFYLCASRTGFRDTEAFFGQGTRLTVV.

The chain carries TRBV6-2 or TRBV6-3 and TRBJ1-1; TRBD1 might be the D (6 bases). The CDR3 runs to 13 residues. Trimming removed 5 bases from V and 6 bases from J, with 13 bases in between. Per the germline V gene, CDR1 is MNHEY and CDR2 is SVGEGT. The CDR3, as DNA: TGTGCCAGCAGTACTCACAGGGCAGCTGAAGCTTTCTTT. Residues: CASSTHRAAEAFF.

V is TRBV10-3 and J is TRBJ1-2, with a weak D call TRBD1 (6 bases). Trimming removed 7 bases from V and 2 bases from J, with 11 bases in between. The CDR3 loop spans 13 amino acids. Germline-derived CDR1 and CDR2 are ENHRY and SYGVKD. In DNA, the CDR3 is TGTGCCATCACCAAGGACAGCAACTATGGCTACACCTTC. The encoded protein is CAITKDSNYGYTF.

This clone was found a few times. This rearrangement joins TRBV4-1 to TRBJ1-1; 7 nucleotides align to TRBD1. Germline CDR1 reads MGHRA; CDR2 reads YSYEKL. With 1 base clipped from V and 11 bases from J, the junction kept 4 bases outside the gene matches. This CDR3 is built from 12 residues. CDR3 sequence: CASSQAGTDAFF. Written as DNA, the CDR3 is TGCGCCAGCAGCCAAGCCGGGACAGACGCTTTCTTT.

This clone came up once. The chain links TRBV5-1 to TRBJ2-4, with 10 bases lining up with TRBD1. This CDR3 spans 15 amino acids. The germline V gene encodes CDR1 SGHRS and CDR2 YFSETQ. Unmatched junction bases numbered 4, after V lost 0 bases and J lost 7 bases. The CDR3 spells CASSLDGDRGNIQYF. In DNA form, the CDR3 reads TGCGCCAGCAGCTTGGACGGGGACAGGGGCAACATTCAGTACTTC.

The V gene is TRBV30, the J gene TRBJ1-4, with D hard to call. CDR3 length: 14 amino acids. The V gene lost 1 base and the J gene lost 7 bases, with 13 bases spanning the gap. Germline loops: CDR1 GTSNPN, CDR2 SVGIG (reference sequence). CDR3: CAWSEKQTIEKLFF. CDR3 nucleotide sequence: TGTGCCTGGAGTGAAAAACAGACGATTGAAAAACTGTTTTTT. The whole variable domain, filled in from reference TRBV30 and TRBJ1-4, reads SQTIHQWPATLVQPVGSPLSLECTVEGTSNPNLYWYRQAAGRGLQLLFYSVGIGQISSEVPQNLSASRPQDRQFILSSKKLLLSDSGFYLCAWSEKQTIEKLFFGSGTQLSVL.

DNA of the CDR3: TGTGCCAGCAGTCAGACAGGGGGCAGTGAAAAACTGTTTTTT. The encoded protein is CASSQTGGSEKLFF. The rearrangement uses TRBV9 and TRBJ1-4; 10 nucleotides match TRBD1. V shed 5 bases and J 7 bases; nucleotides not matched to a gene: 5. The V gene's germline CDR1 is SGDLS and CDR2 YYNGEE. The CDR3 length is 14 residues.